The subject of this entry is one T cell receptor beta chain. This clone was counted only a few times. Its antigen target is currently unknown. Nothing much larger sits one base from this clone, and base qualities are not available. In Seattle, one collaborating source enrolled patients while the infection was active and tracked those patients longitudinally over the course of disease. The collaborating institutions used their own protocols to collect whole blood in K2EDTA tubes. For TCRbeta analysis, collaborators shipped samples in one of three forms: frozen whole blood, isolated PBMCs, or DNA extracted from either of those sample types. TCRbeta CDR3 regions were amplified from genomic DNA by means of the immunoSEQ Assay, a bias-controlled multiplex PCR. Per the original workflow: Nucleated cell counts per sample were estimated from amplification of reference gene primers within the assay. To quantify the absolute abundance of each unique TCRbeta CDR3 rearrangement, sequence reads were collapsed and filtered. For each sample, productive Simpson clonality was calculated as the square root of Simpson's diversity index across productive rearrangements. TCRdb retrieved this table from immuneACCESS and kept in-frame rearrangements only. Not all clones are present; in checked studies, unresolved V genes account for under half, and no reason is known for the remainder. D and trimming come from the DNA, and the V and J calls and clone size come from that table. Present in this sample are about 290,000 clones, about nine tenths of which were seen just once. Over 8.5% of the sample goes to the ten largest clones.

The data belong to a study of blood T cell repertoires in COVID-19 (dated by TCRdb to the early 2020s). The study in broad terms: Collaborator samples came from the United States, Italy and Spain and covered acute and convalescent phases of COVID-19. The material from the prospective study consisted of cDNA or gDNA derived from T cells, B-cell-depleted T cells, or PBMCs. Deeply sampled blood TCRbeta repertoires from subjects exposed to, actively infected with, or recovered from COVID-19 were included in the dataset. The repertoires were released in a freely available public database intended as a resource for research on the immune response to SARS-CoV-2. Samples came from the ongoing ImmuneRACE study (first 160 participants) plus 1,254 subjects from 6 global collaborators. Sample metadata almost always included a de-identified subject ID, COVID-19 status, age in years and sex. Where available, HLA class I and class II types were taken from metadata supplied by the sample provider and were not determined by assay-based typing.

Overall study results and their limits: The amount of clinical and demographic metadata varied by source and participant and was provided uncurated.

V lost 3 bases and J lost 0 bases, and the count of bases not matched to a germline gene is 12. Its CDR3 holds 19 amino acids, cysteine through phenylalanine. Only the CDR3 portion is preserved as DNA: 57 bases, with reading frame beginning at the first base. CDR1 and CDR2 are read off the germline V gene (reference sequence) as DFQATT and SNEGSKA. This chain joins TRBV20-1 to TRBJ2-6, and TRBD1 matches 9 of the central bases. The receptor was derived from a woman younger than 45 with COVID-19, enrolled during active disease. The sample comprised peripheral blood. CDR3 loop: CSASIYRDREHSGANVLTF. The DNA sequence is as follows: TGCAGTGCTAGTATCTACCGGGACAGGGAACACTCTGGGGCCAACGTCCTGACTTTC.